Included here is one T cell receptor (beta chain) sequence, with context. Its antigen remains undetermined. Within one base of it there is no much larger clone, and no base qualities were kept. The data belong to a study of control samples from healthy donors and cancer patients (dated by TCRdb to 2019 to 2021). Measured from the cysteine to the phenylalanine, the CDR3 is 14 residues long. CDR3 DNA only is kept here, 42 bases in frame from base 1. Trimming leaves V shorter by 5 bases and J shorter by 2 bases, with the junction holding 4 bases beyond the gene matches. Reading the germline V gene gives CDR1 WSHSY and CDR2 SAAADI. Libraries were constructed by the immunoSEQ multiplex PCR assay. The table comes from immuneACCESS by way of TCRdb, which keeps in-frame sequences with V and J called. Part of the clones is missing from these tables; in studies checked, under half for an unresolved V gene and the rest for unknown reasons. Within this sample are 45,000 to 60,000 clones, with approximately 94% of them counted one time only. The ten largest clones take up about 4% of the sample.

The chain employs TRBV10-2 and TRBJ2-3; 7 of the junction bases match TRBD1. This receptor was taken from a man aged 25-45 years in good health. Sequencing was done on a sample of blood. The nucleotides read TGCGCCAGCAGTCCCGGGACAGTCACAGATACGCAGTATTTT. Translated, this is CASSPGTVTDTQYF.